This TCR beta chain was sequenced in a study of regulatory T cells in long-lasting Graves disease. In this sample, this clonotype turned up many times. Its target is not known. Study-wide points: Between persistent patients, around 2,900 public clonotypes were shared, exceeding the approximately 870 shared between new patients.

Time point denoted: newly diagnosed GD, antithyroid drugs for less than 3 months. PBMCs were the source of the RNA used for TCR sequencing. Recruitment took place at an endocrinology department in Xi'an, China. For TCR beta, libraries came from iRepertoire HTBI primers and Arm-PCR of CDR3 regions. MiXCR was run by TCRdb on the multiplex PCR reads, yielding one entry per CDR3 protein. This sample has 450,000 to 600,000 distinct CDR3 sequences, with about 16% found just once. V shed 2 bases, J shed 1 base, and the junction held 2 bases outside the gene matches. The CDR3 sequence is 15 residues long. The same specimen was also included in a second study, on T cells in Graves' hyperthyroidism and ophthalmopathy. That source notes: The HTBI primer set was used in a first-round RT-PCR of the TCR CDR3.

Here the sequenced sample was peripheral blood mononuclear cells (PBMCs), taken at new diagnosis, from a patient treated with antithyroid drugs. This TCR came from a man aged 40-50 years with Graves disease. The chain uses TRBV12-3 or TRBV12-4 and TRBJ1-1; 9 bases line up with TRBD1. The CDR3 reads CASSLRQGGNTEAFF. Here the CDR3 DNA reads TGTGCCAGCAGTTTACGACAGGGGGGGAACACTGAAGCTTTCTTT.